A selection of T cell receptor beta chains follows, all from one sample in a study of blood T cell repertoires in COVID-19. Repertoires were generated with immunoSEQ multiplex PCR, while TCRdb's copy carries only in-frame clones and drops some. The sample gives hundreds of thousands of clones, 80% to 90% of which show up once; roughly 0.69% is in the top ten. Material: peripheral blood. These receptors were taken from a man aged 35 to 55 with acute or convalescent COVID-19. The CDR3 runs from the conserved cysteine through the conserved F or W. The D gene is left open where the match is weak. Not every row has a clone size; where given, it reads once, few, many or a size class.

D gene	clone size	V gene	J gene	CDR3 DNA	CDR3 protein
TRBD1	NA	TRBV28	TRBJ2-1	TGTGCCAGCAGTTTAATCGGACAGGGCTACAATGAGCAGTTCTTC	CASSLIGQGYNEQFF
TRBD1	NA	TRBV7-2	TRBJ1-3	TGTGCCAGCAGCGTACAGGGGAGGAAGCCTGGAAACACCATATATTTT	CASSVQGRKPGNTIYF
TRBD1	NA	TRBV29-1	TRBJ2-7	TGCAGCGCCAAGGGGGACAGGGTCGACGAGCAGTACTTC	CSAKGDRVDEQYF
NA	NA	TRBV27	TRBJ1-5	TGTGCCAGCAGCCCCGGTTTAATCCAGCCCCAGCATTTT	CASSPGLIQPQHF
TRBD2	once	TRBV4-1	TRBJ2-7	TGCGCCAGCAGCCAAGCTGGAGCGGGGGACCCCTACGAGCAGTACTTC	CASSQAGAGDPYEQYF
TRBD2	NA	TRBV25-1	TRBJ2-3	TGTGCCAGCAGTGAATTAACTAGCGGGGGCAAGACAGATACGCAGTATTTT	CASSELTSGGKTDTQYF
NA	NA	TRBV6-5	TRBJ1-2	TGTGCCAGCAGCCCGGGGGGTTCTAACTATGGCTACACCTTC	CASSPGGSNYGYTF
NA	NA	TRBV5-6	TRBJ2-7	TGTGCCAGCAGCCTTAATCCTAGGTACTCCTACGAGCAGTACTTC	CASSLNPRYSYEQYF
TRBD1	NA	TRBV19	TRBJ1-2	TGTGCCAGTAGATGGGTGGACAGGCTGAATGGCTACACCTTC	CASRWVDRLNGYTF
TRBD1	NA	TRBV5-8	TRBJ1-1	TGTGCCAGCAGCCCCCGGGGGACAGGGGACATTGGTACTGAAGCTTTCTTT	CASSPRGTGDIGTEAFF
TRBD1	NA	TRBV2	TRBJ1-1	TGTGCCAGCAGCGAGCCGGGACAGGTCCTGAACACTGAAGCTTTCTTT	CASSEPGQVLNTEAFF
NA	NA	TRBV4-2	TRBJ1-1	TGTGCCAGCAGCCGCGAACAGGGTGACACTGAAGCTTTCTTT	CASSREQGDTEAFF
NA	NA	TRBV28	TRBJ1-1	TGTGCCAGCAGTTTGAATGAAGCGAACACTGAAGCTTTCTTT	CASSLNEANTEAFF
TRBD2	NA	TRBV7-9	TRBJ2-1	TGTGCCAGCAGCTTAATAGCGGGGGGCGACTACAATGAGCAGTTCTTC	CASSLIAGGDYNEQFF
TRBD1	NA	TRBV28	TRBJ2-6	TGTGCCAGCAGTTCCCCTCCGGGACAGGGGCTGGGGGCCAACGTCCTGACTTTC	CASSSPPGQGLGANVLTF
TRBD2	NA	TRBV7-2	TRBJ2-3	TGTGCCAGCAGCTTAAGGAGACTAGCGGGGGATACGCAGTATTTT	CASSLRRLAGDTQYF
NA	NA	TRBV2	TRBJ2-7	TGTGCCAGCAGTGAACTCAGGGGCGGACGCCTCTACGAGCAGTACTTC	CASSELRGGRLYEQYF
TRBD2	NA	TRBV10-3	TRBJ2-1	TGTGCCATCAGTGAGTCTCTGGGGTCCGGGACTAGCGGGAGGATGGCCTACAATGAGCAGTTCTTC	CAISESLGSGTSGRMAYNEQFF
TRBD2	NA	TRBV11-2	TRBJ2-7	TGTGCCAGCAGCCGCGGGGGGGCCCCCAGAAACGAGCAGTACTTC	CASSRGGAPRNEQYF
NA	NA	TRBV4-1	TRBJ2-3	TGCGCCAGCAGCCAAGAGATGGGGAGACCTACACACACAGATACGCAGTATTTT	CASSQEMGRPTHTDTQYF
TRBD1	NA	TRBV6-2/TRBV6-3	TRBJ1-6	TGTGCCAGCAGTTACTCCACCGGGACAGGGTTAAATTCACCCCTCCACTTT	CASSYSTGTGLNSPLHF
TRBD1	NA	TRBV7-9	TRBJ2-2	TGTGCCAGCAGCCTAGACAGGGGGAACACCGGGGAGCTGTTTTTT	CASSLDRGNTGELFF
TRBD1	NA	TRBV7-2	TRBJ2-7	TGTGCCAGCAGCGCACCGGGACAGGGGGCGGGCGGCTACTACGAGCAGTACTTC	CASSAPGQGAGGYYEQYF
NA	NA	TRBV27	TRBJ1-5	TGTGCCAGCAGGCCACAGGGTGACAGCAATCAGCCCCAGCATTTT	CASRPQGDSNQPQHF
TRBD1	NA	TRBV7-9	TRBJ1-4	TGTGCCAGCAGCTTGGCCGACAGGGGGCGGAATGAAAAACTGTTTTTT	CASSLADRGRNEKLFF
NA	NA	TRBV6-1	TRBJ1-2	TGTGCCAGCAGTGAACCTAGGGGCTATGGCTACACCTTC	CASSEPRGYGYTF
NA	NA	TRBV19	TRBJ2-1	TGTGCCAGTAGTATACGGGGAGAGGGGCAGTTCTTC	CASSIRGEGQFF
TRBD2	NA	TRBV9	TRBJ2-5	TGTGCCAGCAGCGTACTGGGAGGGCAGGAGACCCAGTACTTC	CASSVLGGQETQYF
TRBD2	NA	TRBV2	TRBJ2-2	TGTGCCAGCAGTATACTAGCGGGGGGCACCGGGGAGCTGTTTTTT	CASSILAGGTGELFF
TRBD2	NA	TRBV6-6	TRBJ2-1	TGTGCCAGCAGTTTTGGGACTAGCGGGATCGATGAGCAGTTCTTC	CASSFGTSGIDEQFF
NA	NA	TRBV7-2	TRBJ2-4	TGTGCCAGCAGCTGGGCTCGGGGAGATGGCAAAAACATTCAGTACTTC	CASSWARGDGKNIQYF
TRBD2	NA	TRBV27	TRBJ2-3	TGTGCCAGCAGGCCGGGGGGGCCGGGAGATACGCAGTATTTT	CASRPGGPGDTQYF
TRBD1	NA	TRBV7-9	TRBJ1-1	TGTGCCAGCAGCTTGGGACAGGGAGGGGGGACTGAAGCTTTCTTT	CASSLGQGGGTEAFF
NA	NA	TRBV2	TRBJ2-7	TGTGCCAGTAGATTCGGGGTACGCTACGAGCAGTACTTC	CASRFGVRYEQYF
NA	NA	TRBV12-3/TRBV12-4	TRBJ1-2	TGTGCCAGCGGACAGATTAATAACTATGGCTACACCTTC	CASGQINNYGYTF